The 20 T cell receptor beta chains listed next were all sequenced from one sample in a study of vaccination and CD4 T cells after COVID-19 (dated by TCRdb to the early 2020s). Read against the paper, the sample's treatment or condition label means: roughly ten-day PBMC culture with coronavirus spike peptide pools or control peptides (ViraFEST assay). The receptor library was made with PCR. Sequenced using an Illumina iSeq 100. At the Johns Hopkins FTIC core, DNA from the cultured CD4+ T cells underwent TCR sequencing with the Oncomine TCR Beta short-read assay. Using fastp at Q25 and MiXCR, TCRdb reprocessed the public reads and kept productive beta chains. Entries that share a CDR3 protein sequence are merged under the most common genes and DNA. Recorded for this sample are 22,000 or so distinct CDR3 sequences; roughly two fifths of them occurred a single time. Together, the top ten hold roughly 14% of the sample.

These receptors lack a known antigen. The sequencing input was CD4+ T cells from blood, cultured in vitro. The receptors stem from a human donor who had recovered from COVID-19.

This clonotype came up a few times. The chain uses TRBV6-1 and TRBJ1-1; 10 bases line up with TRBD1. V gave up 5 bases and J gave up 5 bases; unmatched junction bases: 11. Germline CDR1 MNHNS, CDR2 SASEGT. This CDR3 is 16 amino acids long. CDR3 residues: CASSMDRGMRGTEAFF. The DNA of the CDR3 is TGTGCCAGCAGTATGGACAGGGGGATGAGGGGAACTGAAGCTTTCTTT.

The CDR3 is CATSDTGGNYNEQFF. In DNA, the CDR3 is TGTGCCACCAGTGATACCGGTGGGAATTACAATGAGCAGTTCTTC. V and J are TRBV24-1 and TRBJ2-1; D is unclear. This CDR3 has 15 residues. The germline gives CDR1 KGHDR, CDR2 SFDVKD. V gave up 3 bases and J gave up 4 bases, with 12 bases separating them.

There are a few counts of this clonotype. This chain links TRBV19 with TRBJ1-5, with 7 bases aligning to TRBD1. Germline CDR1 LNHDA, CDR2 SQIVND (reference sequence). Trimming took 6 bases from V and 2 from J; bases not matched to a gene: 10. The CDR3 sequence is 16 residues long. The CDR3 DNA reads as TGTGCCAGTAGCGACAGGGCAATGGGCCGCAATCAGCCCCAGCATTTT. Translating it yields CASSDRAMGRNQPQHF.

This clonotype was seen just once. The chain combines TRBV2 with TRBJ2-3, with TRBD1 matching over 7 bases. Germline CDR1 is SNHLY and CDR2 is FYNNEI. The CDR3 covers 15 residues. Germline trimming cut 7 bases from V and 2 bases from J; bases unmatched to any gene: 9. The CDR3 DNA sequence: TGTGCCAGCACTCTCCTGACAGGGACCACAGATACGCAGTATTTT. This translates into CASTLLTGTTDTQYF.

Concerning this clonotype: The conserved phenylalanine or tryptophan normally closing the CDR3 is absent here, so this likely arose from a read error. The rearrangement links TRBV11-2 to TRBJ2-7, with no clear D. Germline-derived CDR1 and CDR2 are SGHAT and FQNNGV. V was cut by 0 bases and J by 0 bases, with 6 bases left in between. This CDR3 has 14 amino acids. The CDR3 DNA follows: TGTGCCAGCAGCTTAGATTCCACCTCCTACGAGCAGTACTCC. Residues: CASSLDSTSYEQYS.

This clonotype was observed a few times. This CDR3 reads CASMQFGQAYSTDTQYF. The CDR3 DNA follows: TGCGCCAGCATGCAGTTCGGCCAAGCTTATAGCACAGATACGCAGTATTTT. The chain links TRBV10-2 to TRBJ2-3; unclear D gene. There are 17 residues in the CDR3. Per the germline V gene, CDR1 is WSHSY and CDR2 is SAAADI. The ends were cut back, 7 bases at V and 0 bases at J, with 20 bases in the middle.

Here the CDR3 DNA reads TGCGCCAGCAGTTCGGGGGGGCAGAACACCGGGGAGCTGTTTTTT. It encodes CASSSGGQNTGELFF. This chain links TRBV10-1 with TRBJ2-2, with TRBD2 identical over 8 bases. The J segment lost 1 base and the V segment lost 5 bases, leaving 3 bases of the junction unmatched. The germline V gene encodes CDR1 WNHNN and CDR2 SYGVQD (reference sequence). The CDR3 runs to 15 residues.

The chain links TRBV28 to TRBJ2-7; the D call may be TRBD1 or TRBD2 (6 bases each). The germline V gene has CDR1 MDHEN and CDR2 SYDVKM. The CDR3 extends over 11 amino acids. The CDR3 protein is CTCGGGYEQYF. The CDR3 region has the DNA TGTACATGCGGAGGGGGCTACGAGCAGTACTTC.

This clonotype was detected only a few times. The gene calls are TRBV18 and TRBJ2-1; D is unresolved. The CDR3 loop spans 14 amino acids. Germline assignment: CDR1 KGHSH and CDR2 LQKENI. Trimming removed 3 bases from V and 8 bases from J, with 14 bases in between. CDR3 region: CASSPDSRVDEQFF. CDR3 DNA: TGTGCCAGCTCACCCGATTCCAGAGTCGATGAGCAGTTCTTC.

DNA of the CDR3: TGCAGTGCTAGAGGATATAGCGGGATATGGCAGTTCTTC. It yields the protein CSARGYSGIWQFF. The chain combines TRBV20-1 with TRBJ2-1; 8 bases map to TRBD2. The CDR3 has 13 residues. Germline values: CDR1 DFQATT, CDR2 SNEGSKA (reference sequence). V was clipped by 1 base and J by 12 bases; unmatched bases: 8.

The V call is TRBV4-2, the J call TRBJ1-4, with no clear D. Germline V gene data show CDR1 as LGHNA and CDR2 as YNFKEQ. This CDR3 is 17 amino acids long. V shed 0 bases and J shed 4 bases, with 15 bases lying between them. The CDR3 spells CASSQDLAGRSNEKLFF. The CDR3 DNA sequence: TGTGCCAGCAGCCAAGATTTGGCAGGCCGCAGTAATGAAAAACTGTTTTTT.

This chain connects TRBV7-2 to TRBJ2-1; 8 bases are shared with TRBD2. V was pared by 1 base and J by 4 bases, with 3 bases of the junction left unmatched. Germline CDR1 SGHTA, CDR2 FQGNSA. The CDR3 covers 15 residues. CDR3: CASSLVAGKYNEQFF. The CDR3 DNA sequence: TGTGCCAGCAGCTTAGTAGCGGGGAAATACAATGAGCAGTTCTTC.

The table lists this clonotype with a few counts. The chain combines TRBV7-2 with TRBJ1-2; no clear D. This CDR3 contains 14 residues. V was clipped by 2 bases and J by 4 bases, with 11 bases between them. Germline V CDR1 and CDR2: SGHTA, FQGNSA. CDR3 region: CASSLTPTGYGYTF. In nucleotides, the CDR3 is TGTGCCAGCAGCTTAACCCCCACTGGCTATGGCTACACCTTC.

This rearrangement joins TRBV5-1 to TRBJ1-2, with D unresolved. The CDR3 is made up of 12 amino acids. Between the trimmed V and J ends, which lost 7 bases and 4 bases, there was a span of 11 bases. The germline V gene has CDR1 SGHRS and CDR2 YFSETQ. CDR3 loop: CASAGLGYGYTF. As DNA, the CDR3 is TGCGCCAGCGCCGGACTGGGCTATGGCTACACCTTC. Full variable domain (remainder filled in from reference TRBV5-1 and TRBJ1-2): KAGVTQTPRYLIKTRGQQVTLSCSPISGHRSVSWYQQTPGQGLQFLFEYFSETQRNKGNFPGRFSGRQFSNSRSEMNVSTLELGDSALYLCASAGLGYGYTFGSGTRLTVV.

V usage is TRBV5-1 and J usage is TRBJ1-4; D is ambiguous. This CDR3 contains 14 residues. CDR1 and CDR2 from the germline V gene are SGHRS and YFSETQ. The V end was cut by 0 bases, the J end by 6 bases, with 9 bases between. The CDR3: CASSLAGWDEKLFF. The CDR3 DNA is TGCGCCAGCAGCTTGGCGGGTTGGGATGAAAAACTGTTTTTT.

V gene TRBV5-1 combines with J gene TRBJ2-1; 12 bases map to TRBD2. CDR1 is SGHRS and CDR2 is YFSETQ in the germline V gene. This CDR3 region has 18 residues. V trimming: 4 bases; J trimming: 6 bases; junction bases outside the gene matches: 14. CDR3 region: CASSEYKTSGSGTNEQFF. The CDR3 DNA reads TGCGCCAGCAGCGAATATAAGACTAGCGGGAGTGGTACCAATGAGCAGTTCTTC.

This clonotype was recorded a few times. V is TRBV20-1 and J is TRBJ2-3, with D possibly being TRBD1 (6 bases). The CDR3 is 13 residues long. CDR1 DFQATT and CDR2 SNEGSKA come from the germline V gene (reference sequence). V was trimmed by 0 bases and J by 4 bases, leaving 8 bases between them. The CDR3 nucleotides read TGCAGTGCTAGAGATTACAGGGCAGATACGCAGTATTTT. The encoded protein is CSARDYRADTQYF.

The rearrangement joins TRBV6-5 to TRBJ2-2; maybe TRBD1 (6 bases). With 2 bases removed from V and 5 bases from J, the gap between germline ends came to 21 bases. Germline loops: CDR1 MNHEY, CDR2 SVGAGI. The CDR3 runs 18 residues. The CDR3 sequence is CASSYVPDRLVRTGELFF. DNA for the CDR3: TGTGCCAGCAGTTACGTCCCCGACAGGCTCGTTCGAACCGGGGAGCTGTTTTTT.

This clonotype has just a few counts. The V call is TRBV28, the J call TRBJ1-3, with no clear D. This CDR3 comprises 12 residues. Per the germline V gene, CDR1 is MDHEN and CDR2 is SYDVKM. The V and J ends lost 5 bases and 3 bases respectively, with 5 bases between them. CDR3 sequence reads: CASSDFGNTIYF. CDR3 coding DNA: TGTGCCAGCAGTGATTTTGGAAACACCATATATTTT.

The chain carries TRBV5-1 and TRBJ1-2; 9 nucleotides align to TRBD1. The germline V gene encodes CDR1 SGHRS and CDR2 YFSETQ. V dropped 4 bases and J dropped 2; count of bases not matched to a gene: 12. CDR3 length: 17 residues. The CDR3 sequence: CASSPLQGAVGNYGYTF. The CDR3 DNA sequence: TGCGCCAGCAGCCCCTTACAGGGGGCGGTCGGGAACTATGGCTACACCTTC.